One and the same sample provided the 24 T cell receptor beta chains below, sequenced in a study of shared clonotypes between healthy human individuals. Produced via immunoSEQ multiplex PCR; TCRdb's table is partial and in-frame only. The data contain some 2.1 million clones, 93% of them singletons. The naive CD8 population came from CD45RO-negative cells selected for CCR7, without terminally differentiated effector memory CD45RA+ cells. The specimen sequenced was naive CD8+ T cells from PBMCs. The receptors here all came from a man between 18 and 35 years old in good health. Some clones in this sample may be carry-over from other donors' samples.

The chain employs TRBV7-8 and TRBJ2-7, with 9 bases lining up with TRBD2. The V and J ends lost 1 base and 3 bases, in that order; junction bases with no gene match: 4. The CDR3 is made up of 15 amino acids. CDR1 is SGHVS and CDR2 is FQNEAQ in the germline V gene. CDR3 sequence reads: CASSLVAGAVYEQYF. CDR3 coding DNA: TGTGCCAGCAGCTTAGTAGCGGGAGCGGTCTACGAGCAGTACTTC. Full variable domain (missing parts from reference TRBV7-8 and TRBJ2-7): GAGVSQSPRYKVAKRGQDVALRCDPISGHVSLFWYQQALGQGPEFLTYFQNEAQLDKSGLPSDRFFAERPEGSVSTLKIQRTQQEDSAVYLCASSLVAGAVYEQYFGPGTRLTVT.

J is TRBJ2-1 and V is TRBV12-5; D is possibly TRBD2 (5 bases). The CDR3 is 14 amino acids. Germline V lookup: CDR1 LGHNT, CDR2 FRNRAP. V was pared by 4 bases and J by 0 bases, with 7 bases between. In DNA form, the CDR3 reads TGTGCTAGTGGTTCCAGCGGCTCCTACAATGAGCAGTTCTTC. It translates to CASGSSGSYNEQFF.

This chain uses TRBV19 with TRBJ2-5; the D gene is possibly TRBD2 (6 bases). This CDR3 has 15 amino acids. Germline V lookup: CDR1 LNHDA, CDR2 SQIVND (reference sequence). V shed 4 bases and J shed 5 bases, with 17 bases lying between them. CDR3 amino acids: CASSTSTSKRETQYF. CDR3 bases: TGTGCCAGTAGTACCTCGACTAGTAAGAGGGAGACCCAGTACTTC.

In the case of this clone: Other DNA sequences in this sample translate to the same CDR3. The chain has TRBV6-5 and TRBJ2-1, with D possibly matching TRBD1 (5 bases). The V end lost 2 bases, the J end lost 4 bases, and 9 bases lay between the germline ends. CDR1 is MNHEY and CDR2 is SVGAGI in the germline V gene. The CDR3 is 14 residues long. For the CDR3, the DNA is TGTGCCAGCAGTTACCAGGGTTCATACAATGAGCAGTTCTTC. Protein product: CASSYQGSYNEQFF.

The J gene is TRBJ1-1, the V gene TRBV19; D not certain. V shed 5 bases and J shed 9 bases, with 16 bases lying between them. Per germline, CDR1 LNHDA and CDR2 SQIVND (reference sequence). The CDR3 runs 13 residues. The CDR3 here is CASSPSHKFQAFF. The CDR3, as DNA: TGTGCCAGTAGTCCCAGTCATAAGTTCCAAGCTTTCTTT.

As to this clone: Distinct nucleotide sequences in the sample also encode this CDR3. The chain carries TRBV19 and TRBJ2-3; no clear D. Germline V gene sequence: CDR1 LNHDA, CDR2 SQIVND (reference sequence). This CDR3 has 15 residues. The V gene lost 3 bases and the J gene lost 0 bases, with 10 bases spanning the gap. The DNA of the CDR3 is TGTGCCAGTAGTATTGGTGTGAGTAGCACAGATACGCAGTATTTT. It encodes CASSIGVSSTDTQYF.

The genes are TRBV5-1 and TRBJ1-1, with 8 bases fitting TRBD1. The CDR3 has 13 residues. The ends lost 4 bases at V and 11 bases at J; junction bases unmatched: 10. Germline CDR1 SGHRS, CDR2 YFSETQ. CDR3 amino acids: CASSPLDREEAFF. In DNA, the CDR3 is TGCGCCAGCAGCCCCCTGGACAGGGAGGAGGCTTTCTTT. The entire variable domain, with the rest obtained from reference TRBV5-1 and TRBJ1-1, is as follows: KAGVTQTPRYLIKTRGQQVTLSCSPISGHRSVSWYQQTPGQGLQFLFEYFSETQRNKGNFPGRFSGRQFSNSRSEMNVSTLELGDSALYLCASSPLDREEAFFGQGTRLTVV.

Only a few counts were recorded for this clone. V is TRBV29-1 and J is TRBJ1-1; D is possibly TRBD1 (5 bases). The CDR3 runs 15 residues. Germline-derived CDR1 and CDR2 are SQVTM and ANQGSEA. V lost 1 base and J 1 base, leaving 13 bases between the germline ends. The CDR3 reads CSVEGMGEGNTEAFF. CDR3 DNA: TGCAGCGTTGAAGGTATGGGGGAGGGGAACACTGAAGCTTTCTTT.

V is TRBV7-3 and J is TRBJ2-1; TRBD2 might be the D (5 bases). Deletions cut 5 bases from V and 2 bases from J, with 19 bases between. The CDR3 spans 17 residues. Per the germline V gene, CDR1 is SGHTA and CDR2 is FQGTGA. The CDR3 loop reads CASSLNSAVSPYNEQFF. CDR3 bases: TGTGCCAGCAGCCTGAATTCAGCGGTGAGCCCCTACAATGAGCAGTTCTTC.

DNA of the CDR3: TGTGCCAGCCAGGACGGACAGTACACTGAAGCTTTCTTT. It yields the protein CASQDGQYTEAFF. The chain links TRBV7-9 to TRBJ1-1; TRBD1 might be the D (6 bases). This CDR3 has 13 residues. The V gene's germline CDR1 is SEHNR and CDR2 FQNEAQ (reference sequence). V lost 8 bases, J lost 3 bases, and 13 bases lay in between.

V usage is TRBV6-5 and J usage is TRBJ2-7; D gene unclear. The germline V and J ends were trimmed by 5 bases and 3 bases, with 14 bases remaining between them. Germline V gene sequence: CDR1 MNHEY, CDR2 SVGAGI. The CDR3 length is 14 residues. This chain's CDR3 is CASSPRGRNYEQYF. CDR3 DNA sequence: TGTGCCAGCAGTCCCCGAGGACGGAACTACGAGCAGTACTTC.

As concerns this clone: The identical CDR3 is also encoded by other nucleotide sequences in the sample. The chain has TRBV9 and TRBJ1-3, with D unresolved. The CDR3 is made up of 15 amino acids. Trimming took 2 bases from V and 0 from J, leaving 9 bases between them. CDR1 and CDR2 (germline): SGDLS, YYNGEE. The CDR3 sequence: CASSVGGISGNTIYF. As DNA, the CDR3 is TGTGCCAGCAGCGTTGGAGGGATCTCTGGAAACACCATATATTTT.

J is TRBJ2-7 and V is TRBV7-9; D is possibly TRBD2 (7 bases). There are 16 residues in the CDR3. Germline CDR1 SEHNR, CDR2 FQNEAQ (reference sequence). V lost 2 bases, J lost 5 bases, and 19 bases lay in between. The CDR3 sequence is CASSLLWQGRENEQYF. The CDR3 nucleotides are TGTGCCAGCAGCTTACTATGGCAGGGGAGGGAGAACGAGCAGTACTTC. The whole variable domain, remainder taken from reference TRBV7-9 and TRBJ2-7, is DTGVSQNPRHKITKRGQNVTFRCDPISEHNRLYWYRQTLGQGPEFLTYFQNEAQLEKSRLLSDRFSAERPKGSFSTLEIQRTEQGDSAMYLCASSLLWQGRENEQYFGPGTRLTVT.

The CDR3 protein is CASSPPVPKGGRSYEQYF. The CDR3 DNA is TGTGCCAGCAGCCCACCCGTCCCTAAAGGTGGGAGATCCTACGAGCAGTACTTC. The chain joins TRBV28 to TRBJ2-7, with D perhaps TRBD2 (5 bases). CDR1 MDHEN and CDR2 SYDVKM come from the germline V gene. CDR3 length: 18 residues. V lost 6 bases to trimming and J lost 1 base, with 25 bases between them.

This chain uses TRBV7-8 with TRBJ2-3; 10 nucleotides match TRBD2. The CDR3 extends over 16 amino acids. Losses at the gene ends were 4 bases for V and 1 base for J; bases not matched to a gene: 5. Looked up from germline, CDR1 is SGHVS and CDR2 is FQNEAQ. Here the CDR3 DNA reads TGTGCCAGCAGCTCCCTAGCGGGAGTTGGCACAGATACGCAGTATTTT. It codes for CASSSLAGVGTDTQYF.

Of note for this clone: Other DNA sequences of this sample code for an identical CDR3. The rearrangement uses TRBV2 and TRBJ1-1; 7 bases align to TRBD1. Trimming at V came to 3 bases and at J to 1 base, leaving 5 bases not matched to a gene. CDR3 length equals 15 residues. CDR1 is SNHLY and CDR2 is FYNNEI in the germline V gene. The CDR3 DNA reads as TGTGCCAGCAGTGAGGGGCCAGGGGGGAACACTGAAGCTTTCTTT. Encoded protein: CASSEGPGGNTEAFF.

The chain couples TRBV28 to TRBJ1-1; D unclear. The CDR3 runs 13 residues. The germline V gene encodes CDR1 MDHEN and CDR2 SYDVKM. V lost 2 bases and J 6 bases, leaving 10 bases between the germline ends. The CDR3: CASSLTRRPEAFF. The CDR3 DNA is TGTGCCAGCAGTTTAACCCGCCGGCCTGAAGCTTTCTTT.

The chain joins TRBV4-2 to TRBJ2-7, with 15 nucleotides matching TRBD2. CDR3 length equals 17 residues. V shed 4 bases, J shed 2 bases, and the junction held 6 bases outside the gene matches. Germline CDR1 LGHNA, CDR2 YNFKEQ. The CDR3 coding sequence is TGTGCCAGCAGCCCCGGACTAGCGGGAGGGCACCCCTACGAGCAGTACTTC. It yields the protein CASSPGLAGGHPYEQYF.

V and J are TRBV27 and TRBJ2-3; 7 bases align to TRBD1. The length of the CDR3 is 15 residues. V gave up 6 bases and J gave up 5 bases; unmatched junction bases: 11. CDR1 is MNHEY, CDR2 SMNVEV, per germline (reference sequence). Here the CDR3 DNA reads TGTGCCAGCAGCCCGCGGGCGACAGGGCGAGATACGCAGTATTTT. It translates to CASSPRATGRDTQYF.

The rearrangement links TRBV29-1 to TRBJ2-1; D remains ambiguous. The V end was cut by 7 bases, the J end by 7 bases, with 8 bases between. The length of the CDR3 is 10 residues. CDR1 and CDR2 (germline): SQVTM, ANQGSEA. DNA for the CDR3: TGCAGCGGAGTCGAAAATGAGCAGTTCTTC. Encoded protein: CSGVENEQFF.

For this clone: This sample includes further DNA sequences coding for the same CDR3. The chain uses TRBV7-9 and TRBJ2-5; D is undetermined. Germline CDR1 is SEHNR and CDR2 is FQNEAQ (reference sequence). Trimming removed 2 bases from V and 2 bases from J, with 9 bases in between. The CDR3 is made up of 14 amino acids. For the CDR3, the DNA is TGTGCCAGCAGCTTATCCGGTCCACAAGAGACCCAGTACTTC. Translated, it gives CASSLSGPQETQYF.

The chain employs TRBV11-2 and TRBJ1-2, with D perhaps matching TRBD1 (6 bases). This CDR3 is built from 17 residues. The V end was cut by 4 bases, the J end by 2 bases, with 20 bases between. Germline V CDR1 and CDR2: SGHAT, FQNNGV. CDR3 in DNA: TGTGCCAGCAGCTCTGACGGGGGGCGCGGTCTGAACTATGGCTACACCTTC. This encodes CASSSDGGRGLNYGYTF.

The rearrangement uses TRBV9 and TRBJ2-7; 9 nucleotides line up with TRBD1. The junction had 8 bases not matched to a gene; V was cut back by 5 bases and J by 5 bases. CDR1 is SGDLS, CDR2 YYNGEE, per germline. The CDR3 is 14 amino acids. The CDR3 sequence is CASSPGTGYDEQYF. DNA for the CDR3: TGTGCCAGCAGTCCCGGGACAGGGTACGACGAGCAGTACTTC.

This clone was seen a handful of times. The chain joins TRBV2 to TRBJ2-7; TRBD1 matches at 12 bases. Trimming cost V 10 bases and J 6 bases; bases outside gene matches: 10. There are 14 residues in the CDR3. In germline, CDR1 is SNHLY, CDR2 FYNNEI. The CDR3 DNA reads as TGTGCCATAGATGCCGGGACAGGGGGCCGCGAGCAGTACTTC. It encodes CAIDAGTGGREQYF. The full variable domain, rest sourced from reference TRBV2 and TRBJ2-7, is EPEVTQTPSHQVTQMGQEVILRCVPISNHLYFYWYRQILGQKVEFLVSFYNNEISEKSEIFDDQFSVERPDGSNFTLKIRSTKLEDSAMYFCAIDAGTGGREQYFGPGTRLTVT.